This entry lists 28 T cell receptor beta chains sequenced from one sample in a study of T-cell reconstitution after alpha-beta-depleted transplantation in children. Unique molecular identifiers were incorporated into the prepared TCRbeta library. Via MiXCR, TCRdb re-called the PCR reads, giving one row per CDR3 protein. This sample has roughly 280,000 distinct CDR3 sequences; 11% occur once, and the top ten carry roughly a quarter. The sequencing used peripheral blood, collected 180 days after TCRalphabeta/CD19-depleted stem cell transplant. Receptor source: a male patient between 2 and 10 years old who had a stem cell transplant for chronic granulomatous disease, so the T cells may come from the graft donor.

This clonotype was recorded at least ten times. The genes are TRBV4-1 and TRBJ1-1, with D maybe TRBD1 (6 bases). CDR3 size: 16 residues. Germline V gives CDR1 MGHRA, CDR2 YSYEKL. Deletions cut 1 base from V and 0 bases from J, with 12 bases between. CDR3 residues: CASSQVGAGVNTEAFF. CDR3 nucleotide sequence: TGCGCCAGCAGCCAAGTAGGGGCAGGGGTGAACACTGAAGCTTTCTTT.

This clonotype was recorded many times. The rearrangement joins TRBV12-3 or TRBV12-4 to TRBJ2-7, with D uncertain. This CDR3 comprises 13 residues. The V and J ends lost 1 base and 9 bases respectively, with 13 bases between them. CDR3 residues: CASSLGPPGRQYF. The CDR3, as DNA: TGTGCCAGCAGTTTAGGACCCCCTGGTCGGCAGTACTTC.

This clonotype came up many times. The chain uses TRBV12-3 or TRBV12-4 and TRBJ2-3, with 9 bases fitting TRBD2. With V trimmed by 6 bases and J by 6 bases, 10 bases remained unmatched. The CDR3 length is 15 residues. CDR3 residues: CASSTYSGSEDTQYF. The CDR3 region has the DNA TGTGCCAGCAGCACCTATAGCGGGAGTGAGGATACGCAGTATTTT.

This clonotype was observed at least ten times. The genes are TRBV27 and TRBJ2-1; unclear D gene. The V gene lost 4 bases and the J gene lost 4 bases, with 14 bases spanning the gap. Germline CDR1 is MNHEY and CDR2 is SMNVEV (reference sequence). The CDR3 is 15 amino acids. In nucleotides, the CDR3 is TGTGCCAGCAGTTCCATAGTGGGGAATTACAATGAGCAGTTCTTC. It translates to CASSSIVGNYNEQFF.

At least ten counts were recorded for this clonotype. The CDR3 DNA reads TGCAGTGCTAGGTGGAGGGCCCGTCTGGGGTACAATGAGCAGTTCTTC. It codes for CSARWRARLGYNEQFF. This chain links TRBV20-1 with TRBJ2-1; possibly TRBD2 for D (6 bases). Germline V CDR1 and CDR2: DFQATT, SNEGSKA (reference sequence). Trimming took off 3 bases at V and 4 bases at J, with 19 bases between the two ends. There are 16 residues in the CDR3.

This clonotype was counted at least ten times. The chain recombines TRBV10-3 with TRBJ2-1; a weak D match, TRBD2 (5 bases). The CDR3 totals 13 residues. The germline V gene encodes CDR1 ENHRY and CDR2 SYGVKD. V was pared by 8 bases and J by 5 bases, with 13 bases between. The CDR3 is CAIRSGADNEQFF. In DNA form, the CDR3 reads TGTGCCATCCGGAGCGGAGCCGACAATGAGCAGTTCTTC.

This clonotype turned up a few times. This chain connects TRBV7-2 to TRBJ2-1; 8 nucleotides align to TRBD2. The CDR3 sequence is 17 residues long. V shed 1 base and J 8 bases; nucleotides not matched to a gene: 13. Germline CDR1 and CDR2: SGHTA and FQGNSA. The CDR3 spells CASSLGLAGTYRDEQFF. In DNA form, the CDR3 reads TGTGCCAGCAGCTTAGGTTTAGCGGGGACCTACAGGGATGAGCAGTTCTTC.

This clonotype was counted ten times or more. The rearrangement links TRBV7-2 to TRBJ2-1; TRBD2 might be the D (5 bases). The germline V and J ends were trimmed by 5 bases and 2 bases, with 16 bases remaining between them. The CDR3 consists of 16 residues. Germline CDR1 and CDR2: SGHTA and FQGNSA. This chain's CDR3 is CASSERTGFPYNEQFF. CDR3 bases: TGTGCCAGCAGCGAGCGGACTGGATTTCCCTACAATGAGCAGTTCTTC.

The chain joins TRBV5-4 to TRBJ2-5, with TRBD1 matching over 8 bases. The CDR3 is 15 residues long. The V gene end was trimmed by 7 bases and the J gene end by 5 bases; junction bases not matched to a gene: 13. In germline, CDR1 is SGHNT, CDR2 YYREEE (reference sequence). CDR3: CASSDRVVSIETQYF. The CDR3 nucleotides are TGTGCCAGCTCGGACAGGGTGGTTTCAATTGAGACCCAGTACTTC.

Ten or more counts support this clonotype. The chain couples TRBV28 to TRBJ1-5; no clear D. This CDR3 has 13 amino acids. The germline gives CDR1 MDHEN, CDR2 SYDVKM. V gave up 5 bases and J gave up 11 bases, with 16 bases separating them. This chain's CDR3 is CASSPPSTRAQHF. The CDR3, as DNA: TGTGCCAGCAGTCCCCCCTCTACTCGAGCCCAGCATTTT.

This clonotype was picked up many times. The chain links TRBV7-8 to TRBJ2-2, with 8 bases that match TRBD2. Germline V gene sequence: CDR1 SGHVS, CDR2 FQNEAQ. CDR3 length: 16 residues. Trimming at V came to 5 bases and at J to 7 bases, leaving 12 bases not matched to a gene. For the CDR3, the DNA is TGTGCCAGCAGCGCTCCGGGACTAGAGTCGGGCGGGGAGCTGTTTTTT. Translated: CASSAPGLESGGELFF.

This clonotype was recorded many times. The rearrangement uses TRBV6-6 and TRBJ2-7; the D gene is possibly TRBD1 (5 bases). The CDR3 totals 12 residues. Germline loops: CDR1 MNHNY, CDR2 SVGAGI (reference sequence). V lost 8 bases and J 5 bases, leaving 13 bases between the germline ends. The DNA for the CDR3 is TGTGCCAGCTGTTGGGGCAACAACGAGCAGTACTTC. The encoded protein is CASCWGNNEQYF.

This clonotype was picked up many times. The chain links TRBV28 to TRBJ2-1; TRBD1 matches 8 bases. CDR1 MDHEN and CDR2 SYDVKM come from the germline V gene. The V segment lost 2 bases and the J segment 7 bases; nucleotides outside the gene matches: 19. The CDR3 contains 19 residues. The CDR3 coding sequence is TGTGCCAGCAGTTTACGCGGGACAGGTCTTTGGCCTCGGAGGAATGAGCAGTTCTTC. Translation gives CASSLRGTGLWPRRNEQFF.

This clonotype was seen a handful of times. This chain joins TRBV19 and TRBJ2-6; 7 bases line up with TRBD1. The CDR3 loop spans 14 amino acids. The germline gives CDR1 LNHDA, CDR2 SQIVND (reference sequence). Trimming took 5 bases from V and 6 from J; bases not matched to a gene: 4. CDR3 in DNA: TGTGCCAGTAGTGCAACAGGGGTGGCCAACGTCCTGACTTTC. Its translation is CASSATGVANVLTF. The whole variable domain, filled in from reference TRBV19 and TRBJ2-6, reads DGGITQSPKYLFRKEGQNVTLSCEQNLNHDAMYWYRQDPGQGLRLIYYSQIVNDFQKGDIAEGYSVSREKKESFPLTVTSAQKNPTAFYLCASSATGVANVLTFGAGSRLTVL.

This clonotype was recorded many times. The chain carries TRBV9 and TRBJ1-5; 7 bases fit TRBD1. The CDR3 extends over 19 amino acids. Germline-derived CDR1 and CDR2 are SGDLS and YYNGEE. Losses at the gene ends were 3 bases for V and 5 bases for J; bases not matched to a gene: 20. The CDR3 coding sequence is TGTGCCAGCAGCGCCCTCCGCGGGACAGCCTTAGAGCGGGATCAGCCCCAGCATTTT. As protein: CASSALRGTALERDQPQHF.

This clonotype was observed many times. This chain links TRBV7-6 with TRBJ2-1; 9 nucleotides align to TRBD1. Germline V gives CDR1 SGHVS, CDR2 FNYEAQ. V lost 3 bases to trimming and J lost 8 bases; unmatched junction nucleotides: 8. CDR3 size: 15 residues. The CDR3 DNA sequence: TGTGCCAGCAGCTTGGCAAGGACAGGGGTCCATGAGCAGTTCTTC. Residues: CASSLARTGVHEQFF. The entire variable domain, with the rest obtained from reference TRBV7-6 and TRBJ2-1, is as follows: GAGVSQSPRYKVTKRGQDVALRCDPISGHVSLYWYRQALGQGPEFLTYFNYEAQQDKSGLPNDRFSAERPEGSISTLTIQRTEQRDSAMYRCASSLARTGVHEQFFGPGTRLTVL.

This clonotype was observed many times. V is TRBV20-1 and J is TRBJ2-7; 12 bases match TRBD2. The length of the CDR3 is 14 residues. Trimming took 1 base from V and 2 from J; bases not matched to a gene: 0. Germline V gene sequence: CDR1 DFQATT, CDR2 SNEGSKA (reference sequence). Written as DNA, the CDR3 is TGCAGTGCTAGAGGACTAGCGGGAGCCTACGAGCAGTACTTC. This codes for CSARGLAGAYEQYF.

Note on this clonotype: A read error may be the cause here, since a much bigger clone is one base away. The gene calls are TRBV12-3 or TRBV12-4 and TRBJ2-6; tentatively, D is TRBD1 (5 bases). The length of the CDR3 is 16 residues. The DNA of the CDR3 is TGTGCCAGCAGCCCTTTCGAGAGCTCTGGGGCCAACGGCCTGACTTTC. Its protein product is CASSPFESSGANGLTF.

This clonotype was picked up many times. The chain joins TRBV5-1 to TRBJ2-2, with D unresolved. This CDR3 region has 14 residues. Looked up from germline, CDR1 is SGHRS and CDR2 is YFSETQ. V lost 6 bases, J lost 2 bases, and 11 bases lay in between. The DNA for the CDR3 is TGCGCCAGCACCCCCGGCTTTAACACCGGGGAGCTGTTTTTT. This translates into CASTPGFNTGELFF.

This clonotype was found many times. V is TRBV20-1 and J is TRBJ2-1; weak D call: TRBD1 (6 bases). Germline V gene sequence: CDR1 DFQATT, CDR2 SNEGSKA (reference sequence). The CDR3 spans 14 residues. V lost 6 bases, J lost 0 bases, and 12 bases lay in between. CDR3 loop: CSAQQGSSYNEQFF. Here the CDR3 DNA reads TGCAGTGCGCAACAGGGTTCCTCCTACAATGAGCAGTTCTTC.

There are many counts of this clonotype. This chain joins TRBV5-5 and TRBJ2-7; TRBD1 agrees at 7 bases. The CDR3 has 18 residues. From germline, CDR1 is SGHKS and CDR2 YYEKEE (reference sequence). The junction had 15 bases not matched to a gene; V was cut back by 0 bases and J by 3 bases. Here the CDR3 reads CASSLVRSLGQDNYEQYF. Written as DNA, the CDR3 is TGTGCCAGCAGCTTGGTGCGGTCCCTTGGACAGGACAACTACGAGCAGTACTTC.

This clonotype is termed medium-sized (0.01 to 0.1%). The V and J genes are TRBV7-9 and TRBJ1-2, with D maybe TRBD1 (5 bases). The germline V gene has CDR1 SEHNR and CDR2 FQNEAQ (reference sequence). This CDR3 spans 15 amino acids. V was shortened by 5 bases and J by 1 base, with 14 bases between the two germline ends. CDR3 loop: CASSGPGLLNYGYTF. CDR3 bases: TGTGCCAGCAGCGGGCCGGGACTCCTTAACTATGGCTACACCTTC.

This clonotype came up many times. The rearrangement uses TRBV29-1 and TRBJ2-4, with 15 nucleotides matching TRBD2. V lost 1 base, J lost 10 bases, and 2 bases stayed unmatched. The germline V gene has CDR1 SQVTM and CDR2 ANQGSEA. This CDR3 spans 14 amino acids. CDR3 protein: CSVEAGTSGRIQYF. The CDR3 nucleotides are TGCAGCGTTGAAGCCGGGACTAGCGGGAGGATTCAGTACTTC.

This clonotype was observed a few times. This chain uses TRBV7-2 with TRBJ2-1, with TRBD2 matching 9 bases. This CDR3 spans 16 amino acids. V was clipped by 6 bases and J by 2 bases; unmatched bases: 8. In germline, CDR1 is SGHTA, CDR2 FQGNSA. CDR3: CASRNSGGRTYNEQFF. The CDR3 DNA follows: TGTGCCAGCAGAAATAGCGGGGGACGGACCTACAATGAGCAGTTCTTC.

In nucleotides, the CDR3 is TGTGCCAGCAGTGTGGACCCGCCCGGGGAGCTGTTTTTT. This translates into CASSVDPPGELFF. This sequence joins TRBV12-3 or TRBV12-4 and TRBJ2-2; D is uncertain. This CDR3 contains 13 residues. Trimming took 5 bases from V and 6 from J, leaving 10 bases between them.

This clonotype was recorded many times. The CDR3 region is CASSSQGTGDEQYF. The CDR3 DNA reads as TGTGCCAGCAGTTCTCAGGGGACCGGAGACGAGCAGTACTTC. The V gene is TRBV28, the J gene TRBJ2-7, with D possibly being TRBD1 (6 bases). V gave up 4 bases and J gave up 5 bases, with 15 bases separating them. The CDR3 is made up of 14 amino acids. CDR1 is MDHEN, CDR2 SYDVKM, per germline. Using reference TRBV28 and TRBJ2-7 for the parts outside the CDR3, the full variable domain is DVKVTQSSRYLVKRTGEKVFLECVQDMDHENMFWYRQDPGLGLRLIYFSYDVKMKEKGDIPEGYSVSREKKERFSLILESASTNQTSMYLCASSSQGTGDEQYFGPGTRLTVT.

Comments on this clonotype: This clone may be a read error of a much larger clone one base away. The CDR3 DNA reads as TGTGCCAGCAGCGTAGTGGCTAGCTGGAGGAAAGAGACCCAGTACTTC. It yields the protein CASSVVASWRKETQYF. This chain joins TRBV9 and TRBJ2-5; maybe TRBD2 (5 bases). The germline gives CDR1 SGDLS, CDR2 YYNGEE. The V end was cut by 0 bases, the J end by 3 bases, with 15 bases between. This CDR3 spans 16 amino acids. The complete variable domain, with remaining parts taken from reference TRBV9 and TRBJ2-5, reads DSGVTQTPKHLITATGQRVTLRCSPRSGDLSVYWYQQSLDQGLQFLIQYYNGEERAKGNILERFSAQQFPDLHSELNLSSLELGDSALYFCASSVVASWRKETQYFGPGTRLLVL.

This clonotype was counted ten times or more. The rearrangement uses TRBV7-3 and TRBJ2-2; D remains unclear. The CDR3 loop spans 12 amino acids. CDR1 is SGHTA and CDR2 is FQGTGA in the germline V gene. The V end was cut by 4 bases, the J end by 7 bases, with 7 bases between. The CDR3 sequence: CASSYRRGELFF. Here the CDR3 DNA reads TGTGCCAGCAGCTACCGCCGCGGGGAGCTGTTTTTT.